The next 17 T cell receptor beta chains were all read from a single sample in a study of blood T cell repertoires in COVID-19. Sequencing was performed with immunoSEQ multiplex PCR; in TCRdb, only in-frame clones are kept and a portion is missing. The table includes over 140,000 clones, over 65% detected once. Sequencing was performed on peripheral blood. These receptor sequences come from a woman aged 80 or over with active or convalescent COVID-19.

The V gene is TRBV6-2 or TRBV6-3, the J gene TRBJ2-1, with 7 nucleotides matching TRBD2. J gave up 5 bases and V 2 bases, and 6 bases lay outside the gene matches. In germline, CDR1 is MNHEY, CDR2 SVGEGT. This CDR3 has 15 residues. The CDR3 loop is CASSYGLAENNEQFF. CDR3 DNA sequence: TGTGCCAGCAGTTACGGCCTAGCGGAAAACAATGAGCAGTTCTTC.

The genes are TRBV3-1 (or the pseudogene TRBV3-2) and TRBJ2-3, with D perhaps TRBD1 (6 bases). The CDR3 runs to 16 residues. Germline-derived CDR1 and CDR2 are LGHDT and YNNKEL (reference sequence). The ends were cut back, 3 bases at V and 5 bases at J, with 18 bases in the middle. CDR3 sequence (DNA): TGTGCCAGCAGCCAGGGAATGGGGGCGGGTGAAGATACGCAGTATTTT. Encoded protein: CASSQGMGAGEDTQYF.

The gene calls are TRBV6-5 and TRBJ2-7; 7 bases line up with TRBD1. Germline V gene sequence: CDR1 MNHEY, CDR2 SVGAGI. Unmatched junction bases numbered 6, after V lost 6 bases and J lost 4 bases. The CDR3 extends over 13 amino acids. The CDR3 protein is CASSHGDSYEQYF. Written as DNA, the CDR3 is TGTGCCAGCAGCCATGGGGACAGTTACGAGCAGTACTTC.

J is TRBJ2-6 and V is TRBV5-3; no clear D gene. TRBV5-3 falls under the ORF class, with uncertain function. The CDR3 loop spans 21 amino acids. V dropped 0 bases and J dropped 0 bases, with 22 bases sitting between them. CDR3 region: CARSLGCPPSVISSGANVLTF. CDR3 DNA sequence: TGTGCCAGAAGCTTGGGTTGCCCGCCCAGCGTTATCAGCTCTGGGGCCAACGTCCTGACTTTC.

This chain joins TRBV19 and TRBJ2-3; 9 bases map to TRBD2. Germline values: CDR1 LNHDA, CDR2 SQIVND (reference sequence). The CDR3 is 16 amino acids. With 2 bases clipped from V and 1 base from J, the junction kept 4 bases outside the gene matches. Here the CDR3 reads CASSIRPSGGTDTQYF. CDR3 nucleotide sequence: TGTGCCAGTAGTATACGGCCTAGCGGGGGCACAGATACGCAGTATTTT.

This chain connects TRBV7-8 to TRBJ1-1, with 9 bases fitting TRBD1. Looked up from germline, CDR1 is SGHVS and CDR2 is FQNEAQ. The V and J ends lost 3 bases and 4 bases, in that order; junction bases with no gene match: 12. The CDR3 has 17 amino acids. CDR3 nucleotides: TGTGCCAGCAGCTTGACGGGGACAGGGCCCGTGGGCACTGAAGCTTTCTTT. Its protein is CASSLTGTGPVGTEAFF.

V usage is TRBV24-1 and J usage is TRBJ2-5; 9 bases are shared with TRBD1. The V gene's germline CDR1 is KGHDR and CDR2 SFDVKD. Losses at the gene ends were 4 bases for V and 3 bases for J; bases not matched to a gene: 8. The CDR3 length is 16 residues. CDR3 DNA sequence: TGTGCCACCAGTGAGGTCGGGACAGGGAAGAAAGAGACCCAGTACTTC. It codes for CATSEVGTGKKETQYF.

The rearrangement uses TRBV5-8 and TRBJ2-4, with D hard to call. Germline CDR1 reads SGHTS; CDR2 reads YDEGEE. The CDR3 has 15 residues. Trimming shortened V by 0 bases and J by 0 bases, and 7 bases separated the two germline ends. DNA of the CDR3: TGTGCCAGCAGCTTGGAACAGTTAGCCAAAAACATTCAGTACTTC. Translated: CASSLEQLAKNIQYF.

The genes are TRBV6-5 and TRBJ1-2; maybe TRBD1 (6 bases). The CDR3 runs 14 residues. CDR1 is MNHEY and CDR2 is SVGAGI in the germline V gene. V was cut by 5 bases and J by 8 bases, with 18 bases left in between. DNA of the CDR3: TGTGCCAGCAGTCAGACACCATACAGGGAGGGCTACACCTTC. Residues: CASSQTPYREGYTF.

The rearrangement joins TRBV4-2 to TRBJ2-2; the match to TRBD2 covers 7 bases. The CDR3 contains 14 residues. After removal of 4 bases from V and 5 bases from J, the junction contained 4 bases not matched to a gene. Germline lookup yields CDR1 LGHNA and CDR2 YNFKEQ. The CDR3 nucleotides are TGTGCCAGCAGCCGTGGGGGGGGAACCGGGGAGCTGTTTTTT. This codes for CASSRGGGTGELFF.

This clone appeared once. Because the CDR3's place on the DNA is in doubt, the DNA is left out and the CDR3 is given as listed by TCRdb. The chain carries TRBV12-1 and TRBJ2-7; the DNA was not used to check the table's D call, TRBD2. TRBV12-1 corresponds to a pseudogene. The CDR3 sequence runs 16 residues, both termini included. The CDR3: CASSFVVAGGSYEQYF.

This clone was seen only a few times. The chain couples TRBV4-2 to TRBJ2-6; 7 positions agree with TRBD2. From germline, CDR1 is LGHNA and CDR2 YNFKEQ. Germline trimming cut 1 base from V and 0 bases from J; bases unmatched to any gene: 6. The CDR3 is 18 residues long. CDR3 coding DNA: TGTGCCAGCAGCCAAGGGAGCGGGGCCAGCTCTGGGGCCAACGTCCTGACTTTC. It codes for CASSQGSGASSGANVLTF.

The chain links TRBV13 to TRBJ2-7; 11 bases agree with TRBD2. This CDR3 comprises 14 residues. The germline CDR1 and CDR2 sequences are PRHDT and FYEKMQ (reference sequence). Unmatched junction bases numbered 2, after V lost 4 bases and J lost 3 bases. CDR3 region: CASSYLAGGYEQYF. The DNA of the CDR3 is TGTGCCAGCAGCTATCTAGCGGGGGGCTACGAGCAGTACTTC.

The chain couples TRBV30 to TRBJ1-3; 7 bases map to TRBD1. Germline CDR1 GTSNPN, CDR2 SVGIG (reference sequence). The CDR3 covers 14 residues. V was pared by 5 bases and J by 5 bases, with 9 bases of the junction left unmatched. The CDR3 DNA sequence: TGTGCCTGGGGGCGTGTACAGGGGAGAAACACCATATATTTT. Encoded protein: CAWGRVQGRNTIYF.

This rearrangement joins TRBV7-9 to TRBJ1-5; no firm D call. The V end lost 2 bases, the J end lost 7 bases, and 6 bases lay between the germline ends. This CDR3 contains 12 residues. Germline-derived CDR1 and CDR2 are SEHNR and FQNEAQ (reference sequence). The CDR3 nucleotides are TGTGCCAGCAGCTTACCGGGGCAGCCCCAGCATTTT. Its translation: CASSLPGQPQHF.

The V gene is TRBV5-1, the J gene TRBJ1-1; no clear D gene. CDR3 length: 15 residues. Deletions cut 6 bases from V and 3 bases from J, with 18 bases between. Germline lookup yields CDR1 SGHRS and CDR2 YFSETQ. CDR3 in DNA: TGCGCCAGCACGCCACGCGGCCCAACGGACACTGAAGCTTTCTTT. Amino acid sequence: CASTPRGPTDTEAFF.

This sequence joins TRBV29-1 and TRBJ1-2; tentative D call: TRBD1 (6 bases). Deletions cut 3 bases from V and 4 bases from J, with 18 bases between. CDR3 length: 15 residues. Germline V gene lookup returns CDR1 SQVTM and CDR2 ANQGSEA. The CDR3 is CSVEGRGPLGYGYTF. CDR3 coding DNA: TGCAGCGTTGAGGGCAGGGGACCCCTTGGCTATGGCTACACCTTC. The whole variable domain, filled in from reference TRBV29-1 and TRBJ1-2, reads SAVISQKPSRDICQRGTSLTIQCQVDSQVTMMFWYRQQPGQSLTLIATANQGSEATYESGFVIDKFPISRPNLTFSTLTVSNMSPEDSSIYLCSVEGRGPLGYGYTFGSGTRLTVV.